This T cell receptor beta chain was sequenced during a study of HIV-infected patients and healthy controls (dated by TCRdb to between 2013 and 2015). The study in broad terms: CD4 counts were modestly but significantly increased in about 90% of the 16 patients after three months of therapy, but they remained below normal ranges. The CD4:CD8 ratio rose slightly, whereas CD8 counts showed no consistent shift during early therapy. Viral load fell below detection in about 70% of the 16 patients by the second bleed and in all patients following a further year of therapy. Relative to controls, total CDR3 counts per chain did not differ significantly, and patients lacked overall T-cell lymphocytopenia. Whether deep TCR repertoire sequencing of small blood samples from HIV patients could capture immune perturbation and reconstitution was tested in the study. Study-wide findings and limitations: MAIT cell alpha-chain CDR3s were found at high frequency in healthy controls but were severely depleted in HIV+ repertoires. In HIV-infected patients, the apparent post-therapy recovery of the Gini index was not replicated in size-matched repertoire data. Significantly higher mean Gini indices were seen in HIV-infected repertoires than in controls, possibly reflecting oligoclonality. Processing included only sixteen HIV-infected individuals, and this was regarded by the authors as a major limit on how widely the findings apply. HLA typing of donors was not performed in the study. During therapy, a significant decrease in frequency was seen for HIV-associated CDR3s, whereas no significant change was found for CMV-associated CDR3s, although most of them became more frequent. Unequal numbers of distinct sequences between patients and controls complicated comparisons, and size-matching overweighted rare events from HIV-infected data. Roughly threefold more distinct CDR3s and higher Shannon diversity were observed in healthy control repertoires than in untreated HIV+ repertoires. The observed differences in diversity were not explained by the slight differences in age and sex profiles between the study cohorts. Sequencing depth was restricted by the use of whole blood, which also prevented the dynamics of distinct T-cell subpopulations from being separated. Compared with controls, HIV-infected patients showed significantly different mean usage of eight alpha and eight beta V genes. Healthy controls shared more CDR3s between individuals than HIV+ patients, by Jaccard index and by count of highly shared sequences. The pairing of alpha and beta chains was not determined in the samples.

This clonotype was counted many times. Its antigen remains undetermined. Base qualities were left out, and no much larger clone turns up one base away. Using SuperScript III with primers targeting the alpha and beta constant regions, 500 ng of RNA was reverse transcribed. Separate libraries for the alpha and beta chains were generated through chain-specific third strand synthesis that incorporated multiplexing indices. In the protocol, all rearrangements within a chain were amplified with a single primer pair so that primer bias was avoided, and molecular barcodes were added to each cDNA molecule. Purified cDNA was joined by T4 RNA Ligase 1 to a 5' RACE adapter carrying a random hexamer and the SP2 sequencing primer site. The authors primed second strand synthesis from the SP2 site with Phusion polymerase and used slow temperature ramps to favor optimal annealing. Joined together, two random hexamer sequences that had both been added before amplification formed the 12-nucleotide barcode of each molecule. An amplification PCR of about 23 cycles with P5s and P7 primers came after a short first PCR that had added P5 and P7 adapter elements plus a second index. A total of approximately 26 PCR cycles were applied to the libraries, which were quantified on a Qubit, sized on a Bioanalyzer, and diluted to 4 nM. Sequencing of the normalized libraries was performed on an Illumina MiSeq with 2 x 250 paired-end kits. Into around 9.4 ul Tris-Cl, the reverse transcription reactions were eluted following cleanup on MinElute columns. Adapter ligations ran for roughly 20 hours at 16 degrees C and were afterwards cleaned with AMPure XP beads at a 1:1 ratio. The authors' analysis ran thus. A modified Decombinator that output V, J, insert and barcode information was used to process the demultiplexed FASTQ files. Sequences that shared a barcode but differed from the dominant sequence were discarded as errors, and original cDNA molecules were estimated by counting barcodes clustered at Levenshtein distance 3. For downstream analyses, the R packages ineq, vegan, igraph and RCytoscape were used, along with IMGT nomenclature and CDR3 definitions. The authors computed V gene usage over distinct sequences and counted each TCR a single time to avoid skew from clonal expansion. Whenever two unique CDR3 amino acid sequences within a donor differed by a single Levenshtein edit, similarity networks linked them. Published HIV-specific CDR3s (92 alpha, several hundred beta) and CMV-specific CDR3s (more than twelve alpha, some 250 beta) were assembled and queried against the repertoires. Random subsampling to size-matched repertoires showed patients' decreased diversity was not caused by their lower sequence numbers. TCRdb reprocessed the public reads (quality trimming at Q25 with fastp, clone calling with MiXCR) and kept in-frame beta chains. Duplicate CDR3 protein sequences are folded into a single record with the most common DNA and genes. It is TCRdb's table, rather than the study itself, that gives the V and J calls and clone size. The sample table lists approximately 9,700 distinct CDR3 sequences, roughly 7.3% of them with a count of one. Of the sample, roughly 40% falls within the top ten clones.

Whole blood was used without fractionating the cells, so the repertoire represented all peripheral T cells without sorting. For RNA extraction, about 2.3 ml of peripheral blood was drawn into Tempus tubes. HIV-infected adults not yet given antiretroviral therapy and scheduled to start treatment were recruited, and the first sixteen eligible patients underwent processing. Patients were deemed ineligible for enrollment if they had febrile or AIDS-related illness, tumors, hepatitis B or C coinfection, immunomodulatory therapy, recent vaccination or treatment interruptions. The TURBO-DNase kit was used to remove leftover genomic DNA, and GLOBINclear was used to deplete globin mRNA. Just before antiretroviral therapy was started, pretreatment blood was collected from HIV-infected patients. Measured from the cysteine to the phenylalanine, the CDR3 is 14 residues long. CDR3 DNA is the only sequence kept; it has 42 bases, read in frame from the first base. As encoded in the germline V gene (reference sequence), CDR1 is MNHEY while CDR2 is SMNVEV. The junction shows trimming of 6 bases on V and 7 bases on J, and the gene matches do not reach 8 bases of it.

Source: blood, taken before antiretroviral therapy. Recombination linked TRBV27 to TRBJ1-2, with 10 bases aligning to TRBD1. The source is an adult with HIV infection. The CDR3 loop reads CASRPGQGMGGYTF. The nucleotide sequence reads TGTGCCAGCAGACCGGGACAGGGGATGGGTGGCTACACCTTC.